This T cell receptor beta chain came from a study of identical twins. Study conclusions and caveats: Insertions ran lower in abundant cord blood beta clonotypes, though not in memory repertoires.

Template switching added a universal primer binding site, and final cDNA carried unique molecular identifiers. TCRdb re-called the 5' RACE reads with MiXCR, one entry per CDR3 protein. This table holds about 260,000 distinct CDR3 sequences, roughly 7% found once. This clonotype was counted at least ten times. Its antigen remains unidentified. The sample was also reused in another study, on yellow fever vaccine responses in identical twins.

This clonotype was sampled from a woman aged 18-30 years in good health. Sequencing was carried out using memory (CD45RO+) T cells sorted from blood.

CDR3 in amino acids: CASSLEDEQYF. CDR3 DNA: TGCGCCAGCAGCTTAGAAGACGAGCAGTACTTC. J is TRBJ2-7 and V is TRBV5-1; D is undetermined. V was clipped by 2 bases and J by 5 bases, with 5 bases between them. The CDR3 has 11 amino acids. Germline V gene lookup returns CDR1 SGHRS and CDR2 YFSETQ.